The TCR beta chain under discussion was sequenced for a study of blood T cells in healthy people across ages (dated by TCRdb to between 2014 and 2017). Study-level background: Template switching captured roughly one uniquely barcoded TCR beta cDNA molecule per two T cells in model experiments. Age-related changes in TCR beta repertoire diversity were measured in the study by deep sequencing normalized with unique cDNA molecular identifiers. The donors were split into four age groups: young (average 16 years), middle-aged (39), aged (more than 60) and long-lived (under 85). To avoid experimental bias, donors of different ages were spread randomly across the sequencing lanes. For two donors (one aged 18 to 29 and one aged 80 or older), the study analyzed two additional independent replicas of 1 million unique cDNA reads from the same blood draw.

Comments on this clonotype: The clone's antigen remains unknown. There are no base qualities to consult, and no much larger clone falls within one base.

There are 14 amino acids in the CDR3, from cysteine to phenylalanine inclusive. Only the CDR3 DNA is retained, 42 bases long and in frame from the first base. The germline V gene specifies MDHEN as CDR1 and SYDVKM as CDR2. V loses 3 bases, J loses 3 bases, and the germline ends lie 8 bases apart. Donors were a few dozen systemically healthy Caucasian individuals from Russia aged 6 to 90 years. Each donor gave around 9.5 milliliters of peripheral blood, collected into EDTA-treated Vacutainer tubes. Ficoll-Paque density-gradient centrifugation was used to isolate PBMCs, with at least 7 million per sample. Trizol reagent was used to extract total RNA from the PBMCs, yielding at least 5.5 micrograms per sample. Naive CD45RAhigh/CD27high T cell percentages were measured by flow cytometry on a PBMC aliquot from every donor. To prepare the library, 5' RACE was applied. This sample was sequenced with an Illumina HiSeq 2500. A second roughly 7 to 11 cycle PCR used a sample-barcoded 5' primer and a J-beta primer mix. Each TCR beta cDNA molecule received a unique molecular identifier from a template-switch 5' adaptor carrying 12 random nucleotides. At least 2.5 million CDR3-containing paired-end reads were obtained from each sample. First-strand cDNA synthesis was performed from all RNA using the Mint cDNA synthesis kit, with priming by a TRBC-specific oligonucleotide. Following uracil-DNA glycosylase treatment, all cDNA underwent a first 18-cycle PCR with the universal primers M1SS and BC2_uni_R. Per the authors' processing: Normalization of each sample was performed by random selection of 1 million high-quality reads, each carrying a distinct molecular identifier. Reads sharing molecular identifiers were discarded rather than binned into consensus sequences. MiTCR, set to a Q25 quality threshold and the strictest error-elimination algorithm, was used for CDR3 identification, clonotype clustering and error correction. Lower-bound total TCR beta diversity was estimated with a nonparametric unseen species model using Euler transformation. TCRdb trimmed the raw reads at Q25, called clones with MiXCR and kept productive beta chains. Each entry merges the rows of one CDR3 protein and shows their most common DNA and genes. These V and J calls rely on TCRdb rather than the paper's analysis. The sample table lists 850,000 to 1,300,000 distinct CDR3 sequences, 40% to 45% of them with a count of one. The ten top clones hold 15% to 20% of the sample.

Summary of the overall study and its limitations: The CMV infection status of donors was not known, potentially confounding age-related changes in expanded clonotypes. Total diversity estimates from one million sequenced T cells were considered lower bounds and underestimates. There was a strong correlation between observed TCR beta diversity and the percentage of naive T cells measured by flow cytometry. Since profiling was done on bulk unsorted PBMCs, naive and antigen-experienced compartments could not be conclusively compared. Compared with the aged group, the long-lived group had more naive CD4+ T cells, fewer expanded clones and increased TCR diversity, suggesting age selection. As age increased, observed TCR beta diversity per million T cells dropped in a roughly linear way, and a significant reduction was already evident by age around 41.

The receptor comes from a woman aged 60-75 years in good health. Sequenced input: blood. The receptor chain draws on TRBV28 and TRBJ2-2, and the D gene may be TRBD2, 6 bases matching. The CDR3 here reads CASSLTGDTGELFF. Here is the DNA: TGTGCCAGCAGTTTGACGGGGGACACCGGGGAGCTGTTTTTT.